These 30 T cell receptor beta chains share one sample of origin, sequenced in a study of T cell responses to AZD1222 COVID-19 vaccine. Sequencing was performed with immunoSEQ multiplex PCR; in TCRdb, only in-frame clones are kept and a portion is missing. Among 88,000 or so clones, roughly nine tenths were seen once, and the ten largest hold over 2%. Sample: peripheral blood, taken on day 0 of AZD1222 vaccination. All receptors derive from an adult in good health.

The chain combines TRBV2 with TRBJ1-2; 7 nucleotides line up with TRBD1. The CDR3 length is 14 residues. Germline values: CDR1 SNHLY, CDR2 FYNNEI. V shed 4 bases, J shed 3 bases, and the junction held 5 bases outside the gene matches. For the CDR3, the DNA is TGTGCCAGCAGTGGACAGGGTGAAGACTATGGCTACACCTTC. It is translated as CASSGQGEDYGYTF. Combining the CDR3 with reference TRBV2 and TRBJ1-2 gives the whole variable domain EPEVTQTPSHQVTQMGQEVILRCVPISNHLYFYWYRQILGQKVEFLVSFYNNEISEKSEIFDDQFSVERPDGSNFTLKIRSTKLEDSAMYFCASSGQGEDYGYTFGSGTRLTVV.

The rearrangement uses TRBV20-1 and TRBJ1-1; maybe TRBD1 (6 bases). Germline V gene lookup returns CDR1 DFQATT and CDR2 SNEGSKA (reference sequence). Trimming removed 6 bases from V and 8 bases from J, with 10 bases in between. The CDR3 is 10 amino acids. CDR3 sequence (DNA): TGCAGTGCAGGACAGCTAGAAGCTTTCTTT. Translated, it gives CSAGQLEAFF.

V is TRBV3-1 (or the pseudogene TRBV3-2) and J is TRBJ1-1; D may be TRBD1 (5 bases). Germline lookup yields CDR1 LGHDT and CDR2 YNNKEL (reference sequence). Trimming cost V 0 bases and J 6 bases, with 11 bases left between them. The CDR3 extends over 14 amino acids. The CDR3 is CASSQEGRDSEAFF. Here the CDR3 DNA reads TGTGCCAGCAGCCAAGAGGGGCGGGACTCTGAAGCTTTCTTT.

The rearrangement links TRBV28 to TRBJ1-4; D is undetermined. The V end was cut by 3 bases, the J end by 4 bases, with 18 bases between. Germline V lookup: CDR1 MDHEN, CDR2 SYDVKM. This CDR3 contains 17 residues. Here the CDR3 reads CASSLPLAGDFNEKLFF. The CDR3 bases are TGTGCCAGCAGTTTGCCCCTCGCAGGAGACTTTAATGAAAAACTGTTTTTT.

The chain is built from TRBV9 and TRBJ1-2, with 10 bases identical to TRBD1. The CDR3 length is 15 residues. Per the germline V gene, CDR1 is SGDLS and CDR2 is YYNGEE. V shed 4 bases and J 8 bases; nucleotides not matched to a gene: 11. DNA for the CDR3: TGTGCCAGCAGCCCCCGGACAGGGGGGTATGAGGGCTACACCTTC. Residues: CASSPRTGGYEGYTF. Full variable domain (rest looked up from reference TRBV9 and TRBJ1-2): DSGVTQTPKHLITATGQRVTLRCSPRSGDLSVYWYQQSLDQGLQFLIQYYNGEERAKGNILERFSAQQFPDLHSELNLSSLELGDSALYFCASSPRTGGYEGYTFGSGTRLTVV.

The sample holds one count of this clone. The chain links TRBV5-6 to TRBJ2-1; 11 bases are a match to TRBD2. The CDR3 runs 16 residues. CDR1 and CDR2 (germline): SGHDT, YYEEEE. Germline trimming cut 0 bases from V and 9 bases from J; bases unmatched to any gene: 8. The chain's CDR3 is CASSLGLAGGRREQFF. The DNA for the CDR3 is TGTGCCAGCAGCTTGGGTCTAGCGGGGGGCCGGCGTGAGCAGTTCTTC.

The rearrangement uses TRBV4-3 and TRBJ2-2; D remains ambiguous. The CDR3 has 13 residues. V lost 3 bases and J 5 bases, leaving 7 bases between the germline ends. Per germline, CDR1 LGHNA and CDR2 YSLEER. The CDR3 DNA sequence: TGCGCCAGCAGCCAGGCAGCGACCGGGGAGCTGTTTTTT. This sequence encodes CASSQAATGELFF.

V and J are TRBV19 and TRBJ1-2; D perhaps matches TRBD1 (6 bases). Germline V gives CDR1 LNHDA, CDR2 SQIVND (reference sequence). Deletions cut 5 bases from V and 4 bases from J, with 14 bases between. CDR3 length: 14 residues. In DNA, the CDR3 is TGTGCCAGTAGTGCCGCAGGGGCTGGCTATGGCTACACCTTC. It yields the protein CASSAAGAGYGYTF.

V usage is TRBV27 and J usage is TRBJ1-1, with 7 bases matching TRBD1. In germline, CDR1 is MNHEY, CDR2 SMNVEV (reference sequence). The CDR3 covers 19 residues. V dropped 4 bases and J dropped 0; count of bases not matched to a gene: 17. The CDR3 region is CASSSTGRDSMTMNTEAFF. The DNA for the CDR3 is TGTGCCAGCAGTTCAACGGGACGGGACAGTATGACCATGAACACTGAAGCTTTCTTT.

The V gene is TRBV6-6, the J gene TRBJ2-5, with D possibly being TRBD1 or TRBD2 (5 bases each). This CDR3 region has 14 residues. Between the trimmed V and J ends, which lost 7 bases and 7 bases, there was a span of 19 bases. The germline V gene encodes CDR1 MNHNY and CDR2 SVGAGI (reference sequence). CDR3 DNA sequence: TGTGCCAGCATTTCCGGGACGGGGAGAGTGACCCAGTACTTC. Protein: CASISGTGRVTQYF.

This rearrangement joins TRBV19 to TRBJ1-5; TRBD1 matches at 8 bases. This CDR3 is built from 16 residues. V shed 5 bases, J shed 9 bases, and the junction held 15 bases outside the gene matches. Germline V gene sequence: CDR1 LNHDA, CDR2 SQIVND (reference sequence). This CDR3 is CASSSNTGGTRGPQHF. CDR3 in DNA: TGTGCCAGTAGTTCTAATACAGGGGGAACTAGAGGGCCCCAGCATTTT.

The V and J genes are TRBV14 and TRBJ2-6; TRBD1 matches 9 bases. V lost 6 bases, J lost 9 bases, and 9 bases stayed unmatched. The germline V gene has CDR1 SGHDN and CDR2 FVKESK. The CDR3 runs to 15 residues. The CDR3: CASSRTGDMFNVLTF. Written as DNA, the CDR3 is TGTGCCAGCAGTCGGACAGGGGATATGTTCAACGTCCTGACTTTC.

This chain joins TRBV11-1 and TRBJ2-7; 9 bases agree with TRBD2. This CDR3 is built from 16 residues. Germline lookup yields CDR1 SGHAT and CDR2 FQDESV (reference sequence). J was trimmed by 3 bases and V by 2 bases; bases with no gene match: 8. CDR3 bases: TGTGCCAGCAGCTTACACCGACTAGCGGTTGTCTACGAGCAGTACTTC. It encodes CASSLHRLAVVYEQYF.

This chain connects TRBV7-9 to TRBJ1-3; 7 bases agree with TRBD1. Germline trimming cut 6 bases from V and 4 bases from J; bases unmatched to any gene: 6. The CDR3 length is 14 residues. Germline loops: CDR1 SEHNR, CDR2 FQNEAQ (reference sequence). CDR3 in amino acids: CASSVKDRGNTIYF. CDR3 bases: TGTGCCAGCAGTGTAAAGGACAGGGGAAACACCATATATTTT. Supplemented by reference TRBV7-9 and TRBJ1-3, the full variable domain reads DTGVSQNPRHKITKRGQNVTFRCDPISEHNRLYWYRQTLGQGPEFLTYFQNEAQLEKSRLLSDRFSAERPKGSFSTLEIQRTEQGDSAMYLCASSVKDRGNTIYFGEGSWLTVV.

For the CDR3, the DNA is TGCGCCAGCAGCAGCCTCGGGACAGACTATGGCTACACCTTC. This codes for CASSSLGTDYGYTF. V and J are TRBV5-1 and TRBJ1-2; 7 bases are shared with TRBD1. Germline V gene lookup returns CDR1 SGHRS and CDR2 YFSETQ. The CDR3 runs to 14 residues. The V gene end was trimmed by 4 bases and the J gene end by 3 bases; junction bases not matched to a gene: 6. The full variable domain, rest sourced from reference TRBV5-1 and TRBJ1-2, is KAGVTQTPRYLIKTRGQQVTLSCSPISGHRSVSWYQQTPGQGLQFLFEYFSETQRNKGNFPGRFSGRQFSNSRSEMNVSTLELGDSALYLCASSSLGTDYGYTFGSGTRLTVV.

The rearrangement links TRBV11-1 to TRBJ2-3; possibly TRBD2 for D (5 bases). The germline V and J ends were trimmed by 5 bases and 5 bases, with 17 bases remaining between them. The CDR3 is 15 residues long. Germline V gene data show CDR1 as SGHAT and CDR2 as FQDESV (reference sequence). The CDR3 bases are TGTGCCAGCAGCCTGAGACTAATCGCCGGAGATACGCAGTATTTT. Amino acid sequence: CASSLRLIAGDTQYF.

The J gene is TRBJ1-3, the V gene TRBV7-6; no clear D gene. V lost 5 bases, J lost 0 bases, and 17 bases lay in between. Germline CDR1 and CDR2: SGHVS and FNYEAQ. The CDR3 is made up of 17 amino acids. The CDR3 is CASSQQDGRFSGNTIYF. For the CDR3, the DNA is TGTGCCAGCAGCCAGCAGGACGGTCGCTTCTCTGGAAACACCATATATTTT.

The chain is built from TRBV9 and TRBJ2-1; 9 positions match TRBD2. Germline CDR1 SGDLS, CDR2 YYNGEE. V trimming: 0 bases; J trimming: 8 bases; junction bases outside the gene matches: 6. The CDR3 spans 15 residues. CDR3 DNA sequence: TGTGCCAGCAGCGTAGAGGGGCGGGAGGGCTATGAGCAGTTCTTC. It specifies CASSVEGREGYEQFF.

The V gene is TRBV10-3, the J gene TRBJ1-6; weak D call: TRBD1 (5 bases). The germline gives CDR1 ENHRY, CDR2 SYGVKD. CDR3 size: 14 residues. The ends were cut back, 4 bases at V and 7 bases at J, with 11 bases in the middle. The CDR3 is CAISGRDGNSPLHF. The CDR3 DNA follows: TGTGCCATCAGTGGACGGGACGGCAATTCACCCCTCCACTTT.

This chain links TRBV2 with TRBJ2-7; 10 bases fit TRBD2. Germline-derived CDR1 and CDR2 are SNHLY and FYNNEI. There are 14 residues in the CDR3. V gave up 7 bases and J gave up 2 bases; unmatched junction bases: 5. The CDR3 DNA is TGTGCCAGCAAGGTGGGACTAGCGACCTACGAGCAGTACTTC. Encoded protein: CASKVGLATYEQYF.

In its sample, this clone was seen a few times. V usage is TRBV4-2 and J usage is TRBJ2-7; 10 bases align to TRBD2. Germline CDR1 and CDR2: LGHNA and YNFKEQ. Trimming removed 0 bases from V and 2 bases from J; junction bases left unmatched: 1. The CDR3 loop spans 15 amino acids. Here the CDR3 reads CASSQDLAGAYEQYF. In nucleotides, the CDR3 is TGTGCCAGCAGCCAAGACCTAGCGGGGGCCTACGAGCAGTACTTC.

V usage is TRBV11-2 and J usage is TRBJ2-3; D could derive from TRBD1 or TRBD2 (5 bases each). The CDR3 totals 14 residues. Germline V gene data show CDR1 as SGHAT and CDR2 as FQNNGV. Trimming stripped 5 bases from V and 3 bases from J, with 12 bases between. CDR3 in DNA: TGTGCCAGCAGCGTTTTGAGGGGAACAGATACGCAGTATTTT. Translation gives CASSVLRGTDTQYF.

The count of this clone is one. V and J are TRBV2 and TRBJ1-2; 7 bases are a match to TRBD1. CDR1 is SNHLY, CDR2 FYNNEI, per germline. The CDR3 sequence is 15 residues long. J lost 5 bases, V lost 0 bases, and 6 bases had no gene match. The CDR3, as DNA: TGTGCCAGCAGTGAAGCGACAGGGTGGACGTATGGCTACACCTTC. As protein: CASSEATGWTYGYTF.

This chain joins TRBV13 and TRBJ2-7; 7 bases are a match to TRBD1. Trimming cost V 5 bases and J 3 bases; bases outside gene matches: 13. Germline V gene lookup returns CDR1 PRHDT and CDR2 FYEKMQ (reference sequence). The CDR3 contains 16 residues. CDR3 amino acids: CASSLITGATVYEQYF. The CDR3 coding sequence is TGTGCCAGCAGCCTTATCACAGGGGCTACTGTCTACGAGCAGTACTTC.

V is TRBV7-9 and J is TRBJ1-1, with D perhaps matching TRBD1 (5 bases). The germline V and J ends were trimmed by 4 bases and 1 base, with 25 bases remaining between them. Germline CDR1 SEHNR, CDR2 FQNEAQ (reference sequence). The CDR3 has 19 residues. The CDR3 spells CASSSPSGMGPRGNTEAFF. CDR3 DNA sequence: TGTGCCAGCAGCTCCCCTTCGGGGATGGGGCCTAGAGGGAACACTGAAGCTTTCTTT.

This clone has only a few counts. CDR3 bases: TGTGCCAGCAGGGAGCAAGGGGGGACAGACTCCTACAATGAGCAGTTCTTC. Translating gives CASREQGGTDSYNEQFF. This chain connects TRBV5-4 to TRBJ2-1; weak D call: TRBD1 (7 bases). Germline CDR1 is SGHNT and CDR2 is YYREEE (reference sequence). V was clipped by 5 bases and J by 0 bases, with 18 bases between them. The CDR3 covers 17 residues.

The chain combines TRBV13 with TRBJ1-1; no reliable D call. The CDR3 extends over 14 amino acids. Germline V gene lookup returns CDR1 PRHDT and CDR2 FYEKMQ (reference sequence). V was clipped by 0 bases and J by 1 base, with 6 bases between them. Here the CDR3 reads CASSLGIQNTEAFF. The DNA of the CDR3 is TGTGCCAGCAGCTTAGGGATCCAGAACACTGAAGCTTTCTTT.

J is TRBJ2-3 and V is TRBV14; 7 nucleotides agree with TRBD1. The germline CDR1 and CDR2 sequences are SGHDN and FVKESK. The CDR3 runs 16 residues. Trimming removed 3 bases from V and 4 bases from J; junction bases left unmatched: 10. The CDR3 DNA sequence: TGTGCCAGCAGCCATCAGGCAGGGGGATACTCAGATACGCAGTATTTT. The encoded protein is CASSHQAGGYSDTQYF.

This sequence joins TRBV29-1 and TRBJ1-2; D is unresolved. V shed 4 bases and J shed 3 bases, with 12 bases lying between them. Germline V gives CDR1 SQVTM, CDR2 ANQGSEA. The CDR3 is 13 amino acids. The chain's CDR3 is CSVGRSADYGYTF. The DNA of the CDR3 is TGCAGCGTTGGCCGGAGCGCGGACTATGGCTACACCTTC.

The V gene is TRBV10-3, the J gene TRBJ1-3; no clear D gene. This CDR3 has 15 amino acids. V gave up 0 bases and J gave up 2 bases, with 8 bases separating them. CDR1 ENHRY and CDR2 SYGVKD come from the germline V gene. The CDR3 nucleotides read TGTGCCATCAGTGAGTCGACTCGACCTGGAAACACCATATATTTT. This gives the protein CAISESTRPGNTIYF.